Listed below are T cell receptor beta chains from one sample, sequenced in a study of blood T cell repertoires in COVID-19. TCRdb's copy holds only in-frame clones and misses some; the assay was immunoSEQ multiplex PCR. The sample consists of about 240,000 clones, about 90% of them appearing once. Specimen: PBMCs or T cells enriched from blood (not recorded which). These receptors were taken from a woman in her thirties or forties with acute COVID-19. Each CDR3 is given with its conserved first and last residue. Fields, in order: J gene, V gene, CDR3 protein.

j_gene: TRBJ2-1; v_gene: TRBV30; CDR3aa: CAWSPQASEQFF
j_gene: TRBJ2-5; v_gene: TRBV6-5; CDR3aa: CASRSPGQQETQYF
j_gene: TRBJ2-3; v_gene: TRBV24-1; CDR3aa: CATSDGLAGAF
j_gene: TRBJ2-2; v_gene: TRBV9; CDR3aa: CATTGLADNTGELFF
j_gene: TRBJ2-1; v_gene: TRBV5-5; CDR3aa: CASSLGRGNYNEQFF
j_gene: TRBJ2-7; v_gene: TRBV19; CDR3aa: CASSRDRELYEQYF
j_gene: TRBJ2-5; v_gene: TRBV4-2; CDR3aa: CASSQRGLRETQYF
j_gene: TRBJ2-5; v_gene: TRBV28; CDR3aa: CASSSKMGRETQYF
j_gene: TRBJ2-3; v_gene: TRBV7-6; CDR3aa: CASSKTVTDTQYF
j_gene: TRBJ1-4; v_gene: TRBV19; CDR3aa: CASTSRRATNEKLFF